Presented here are 13 T cell receptor beta chains from one specimen sequenced in a study of cytotoxic CD8 clonotypes in ibrutinib-treated CLL. Here immunoSEQ multiplex PCR was the method, and the copy in TCRdb shows in-frame clones only, minus some. The sample has some 120,000 clones; around 84% are singletons. The source material was PBMCs, sampled after 24 months of ibrutinib treatment. These receptors originate from a human donor with chronic lymphocytic leukemia.

The chain has TRBV6-5 and TRBJ2-7; D call uncertain. CDR3 length: 12 amino acids. The germline V gene has CDR1 MNHEY and CDR2 SVGAGI. V was clipped by 2 bases and J by 4 bases, with 6 bases between them. The CDR3 reads CASSYPGYEQYF. The CDR3 bases are TGTGCCAGCAGTTACCCTGGGTACGAGCAGTACTTC.

V is TRBV28 and J is TRBJ1-5; unclear D gene. CDR3 length equals 13 residues. The ends were cut back, 3 bases at V and 3 bases at J, with 6 bases in the middle. Germline V gene sequence: CDR1 MDHEN, CDR2 SYDVKM. CDR3 DNA sequence: TGTGCCAGCAGTTTCAGCCCCAATCAGCCCCAGCATTTT. Translation gives CASSFSPNQPQHF.

This chain links TRBV4-3 with TRBJ2-5, with D unresolved. The germline CDR1 and CDR2 sequences are LGHNA and YSLEER. With 0 bases removed from V and 1 base from J, the gap between germline ends came to 9 bases. The CDR3 loop spans 15 amino acids. Written as DNA, the CDR3 is TGCGCCAGCAGCCAAGATCTGGACGTCCAAGAGACCCAGTACTTC. Its protein is CASSQDLDVQETQYF.

V and J are TRBV25-1 and TRBJ2-7, with D perhaps matching TRBD1 (5 bases). V was pared by 5 bases and J by 3 bases, with 8 bases between. Per the germline V gene, CDR1 is MGHDK and CDR2 is SYGVNS. The CDR3 runs 12 residues. The CDR3 loop reads CASSPQGYEQYF. The CDR3 DNA sequence: TGTGCCAGCAGTCCCCAGGGCTACGAGCAGTACTTC.

This chain connects TRBV6-1 to TRBJ1-1; 7 positions agree with TRBD1. This CDR3 is 13 amino acids long. Germline-derived CDR1 and CDR2 are MNHNS and SASEGT. Trimming took 2 bases from V and 4 from J; bases not matched to a gene: 1. The CDR3 spells CASSEYRGTEAFF. The CDR3 nucleotides read TGTGCCAGCAGTGAATACAGGGGCACTGAAGCTTTCTTT.

The chain joins TRBV18 to TRBJ2-1, with 7 bases aligning to TRBD1. The CDR3 covers 14 residues. Unmatched junction bases numbered 6, after V lost 5 bases and J lost 5 bases. The germline gives CDR1 KGHSH, CDR2 LQKENI. The DNA for the CDR3 is TGTGCCAGCTCAAGACAGGGAATCGACAATGAGCAGTTCTTC. Residues: CASSRQGIDNEQFF.

V usage is TRBV7-3 and J usage is TRBJ1-1, with unresolved D. This CDR3 is built from 14 residues. The V and J ends lost 2 bases and 2 bases respectively, with 9 bases between them. Germline values: CDR1 SGHTA, CDR2 FQGTGA. CDR3 coding DNA: TGTGCCAGCAGCTTACTTAATGCTAACACTGAAGCTTTCTTT. Translating gives CASSLLNANTEAFF. The entire variable domain, with the rest obtained from reference TRBV7-3 and TRBJ1-1, is as follows: GAGVSQTPSNKVTEKGKYVELRCDPISGHTALYWYRQSLGQGPEFLIYFQGTGAADDSGLPNDRFFAVRPEGSVSTLKIQRTERGDSAVYLCASSLLNANTEAFFGQGTRLTVV.

The CDR3 nucleotides are TGTGCCAGCAGTGCGCCGGACAGGGTTGAAAAACTGTTTTTT. This translates into CASSAPDRVEKLFF. The chain links TRBV6-1 to TRBJ1-4, with 8 bases lining up with TRBD1. CDR1 is MNHNS and CDR2 is SASEGT in the germline V gene. V lost 4 bases and J lost 7; bases outside the gene matches: 5. The CDR3 runs to 14 residues.

This rearrangement joins TRBV27 to TRBJ2-2; D remains ambiguous. The V end lost 1 base, the J end lost 3 bases, and 12 bases lay between the germline ends. The germline V gene has CDR1 MNHEY and CDR2 SMNVEV (reference sequence). The CDR3 is made up of 16 amino acids. The CDR3 DNA follows: TGTGCCAGCAGTTTATTCCACCCCACCTACACCGGGGAGCTGTTTTTT. Its translation: CASSLFHPTYTGELFF.

J is TRBJ2-5 and V is TRBV9, with 8 bases aligning to TRBD2. CDR3 size: 15 residues. CDR1 is SGDLS and CDR2 is YYNGEE in the germline V gene. V lost 0 bases, J lost 2 bases, and 3 bases stayed unmatched. The CDR3 DNA is TGTGCCAGCAGCGTAGCGGGGGGGTGGCAAGAGACCCAGTACTTC. This encodes CASSVAGGWQETQYF.

This clone was counted a single time. V usage is TRBV7-2 and J usage is TRBJ1-5; a weak D match, TRBD1 (5 bases). In germline, CDR1 is SGHTA, CDR2 FQGNSA. With 1 base removed from V and 1 base from J, the gap between germline ends came to 8 bases. The length of the CDR3 is 15 residues. CDR3 in DNA: TGTGCCAGCAGCTTAGACAGGAAGAGCAATCAGCCCCAGCATTTT. It yields the protein CASSLDRKSNQPQHF.

The gene calls are TRBV9 and TRBJ2-5, with TRBD2 matching over 7 bases. Germline-derived CDR1 and CDR2 are SGDLS and YYNGEE. The CDR3 covers 12 residues. Unmatched junction bases numbered 5, after V lost 7 bases and J lost 5 bases. CDR3 sequence: CASSAGRETQYF. CDR3 DNA: TGTGCCAGCTCAGCCGGGAGGGAGACCCAGTACTTC.

The chain joins TRBV6-6 to TRBJ2-5; maybe TRBD2 (6 bases). Germline lookup yields CDR1 MNHNY and CDR2 SVGAGI (reference sequence). The ends were cut back, 6 bases at V and 2 bases at J, with 13 bases in the middle. CDR3 length: 14 residues. CDR3 residues: CASRGLDIQETQYF. The CDR3 region has the DNA TGTGCCAGCAGGGGACTCGATATACAAGAGACCCAGTACTTC.